These T cell receptor beta chains were read from a single sample in a study of OX40 agonist ivuxolimab in advanced cancers. The repertoire was sequenced with immunoSEQ multiplex PCR; TCRdb's copy has only in-frame clones and lacks some. The data show tens of thousands of clones, with 85% seen just once and 48% held by the top ten. This specimen was CD4+ or CD8+ T cells sorted from blood, taken in a trial of the OX40 agonist ivuxolimab. Receptors originate from an adult with an advanced solid tumor such as melanoma, head and neck, liver or kidney cancer. Both conserved end residues are trimmed from each CDR3.

>TRBV29-1|TRBJ2-3
SVEDPFGQGTTDTQY
>TRBV5-1|TRBJ2-1
ASSSSPGGGVQSSYNEQF
>TRBV16|TRBJ1-4
ASSRGTGEKLF
>TRBV5-1|TRBJ2-7
ASSTDRGQYEQY
>TRBV11-2|TRBJ2-7
ASSPHAGTYEQY
>TRBV7-9|TRBJ1-1
ASSDSDRGGTEAF
>TRBV30|TRBJ1-6
AWSAGIGDSPLH
>TRBV19|TRBJ2-5
ASSIWQQETQY
>TRBV5-4|TRBJ2-7
ASSLSTATAYEQY
>TRBV6-1|TRBJ1-5
ASSELKGQPQH
>TRBV28|TRBJ2-5
ASSLRGYQETQY